Below, one T cell receptor (beta chain) is given with its context. CDR3 size: 14 residues. CDR1 is MDHEN and CDR2 is SYDVKM in the germline V gene. The germline V and J ends were trimmed by 8 bases and 0 bases, with 14 bases remaining between them. These data come from a study of blood T cell repertoires in COVID-19. Only in-frame clones appear in the TCRdb table, and some are missing; sequencing was by immunoSEQ multiplex PCR. The sample lists approximately 250,000 clones; approximately 89% were seen once. Participants came from 24 US areas, aged about 18 to 95 years. The rearrangement joins TRBV28 to TRBJ2-7, with TRBD1 as a possible D gene (6 bases). The specimen sequenced was PBMCs or T cells enriched from blood (not recorded which). This receptor was obtained from a woman between 40 and 50 years old who had been exposed to COVID-19. The DNA of the CDR3 is TGTGCCAGCCCCCCGAGGGGGATCTCCTACGAGCAGTACTTC. Protein sequence: CASPPRGISYEQYF.